This TCR beta chain was obtained from a study of cytomegalovirus exposure and HLA in healthy donors (TCRdb year 2017). Study-level background: An earlier analysis of about 560 of the donors reported 276 Gb of sequence data and roughly 120 million unique TCR beta sequences obtained from some 170 million T cells. About 280 gigabases of sequencing data and approximately 84 million unique TCR sequences were included in an early release covering roughly 600 HLA-typed donors. Of the roughly 400 genotyped donors, less than 90% were placed in the genetic ancestry cluster associated with self-reported Caucasian donors. The study aimed to test whether signatures of past pathogen exposure could be identified by cataloging public T cell receptors. The study profiled the T cell repertoires of about 640 subjects by immunosequencing and related them to cytomegalovirus serostatus. In addition to the first cohort of around 670 subjects, a separate validation cohort of 120 different subjects was used. To predict cytomegalovirus infection status, the study combined high-throughput TCR immunosequencing, statistical association of individual TCRs with disease status, and machine learning. A later analysis re-examined previously published TCR beta repertoires from roughly 650 donors and added high-resolution HLA genotyping to investigate patterns of TCR occurrence. Rather than using new phenotypic data, the later analysis identified candidate immune exposures from TCR beta sequences and from how often those sequences occurred across donors. In an earlier analysis of 500 to 650 of the donors, high-throughput TCR beta sequencing was used to judge whether each TCR beta V gene segment behaved as functional or pseudogenic. Donor age, sex, ethnicity and CMV serostatus were compiled alongside the repertoire data. In a later genetic analysis, genome-wide SNP genotypes for about 55% of the roughly 670 donors were used, and that subset was treated as a discovery cohort. Every discovery cohort repertoire had been produced on one sequencing platform. Class I and class II HLA loci were covered by the typing at four-digit resolution. Typing coverage varied by locus: roughly 629-640 donors for A, B, C, DRB1 and DQB1; approximately 520 for DQA1; some 610 for DPA1; more than 450 for DPB1. A few DR-DQ haplotypes were handled as single units for association and clustering because linkage in the cohort was strong. Among roughly 400 genotyped donors of the cohort, an average of around 240,000 unique TCR beta nucleotide sequences was sequenced per donor, of which about 18% were non-productive. Points the paper makes about the study in general: In the study, 150 to 200 TCR beta chains were listed as associated with cytomegalovirus. Most TCR sequences were observed very rarely across donors, whereas some public TCRs were present in many individuals. A few of the identified cytomegalovirus-associated TCR beta chains were confirmed in vitro to be specific for cytomegalovirus antigens. A later analysis found that most CMV-associated TCR beta chains appeared HLA-restricted, with HLA associations seemingly driven largely by CMV exposure. A later analysis found that HLA-associated TCR beta chains were more clonally expanded and had lower generation probabilities than equally common non-associated chains. Specific HLA alleles were associated with 18,000 or so TCR beta sequences at a false discovery rate of 0.05 in a later analysis. In a later genetic analysis, fewer N-insertions in productive TCRs were reported among donors in an Asian-associated ancestry cluster than the approximately 670-donor mean. An earlier analysis of 450 to 750 of the donors showed that most TCR beta V segments appeared in productive rearrangements either about 90% or about 30% of the time, which broadly matched IMGT annotations. Cytomegalovirus status was reported to be diagnosed by the classifier with high specificity and sensitivity in both the original and validation cohorts. The presence/absence analyses assumed that sequencing depth was roughly uniform across donors, and that assumption may not be true. According to a later analysis, TCR association rates differed among HLA loci, with DRB1 alleles showing the most associated TCRs and HLA-C alleles showing the fewest. In a later genetic analysis, a missense DCLRE1C variant was associated with V-gene and J-gene trimming of TCR beta chains, and the association was replicated in an independent cohort. The earlier analysis of 587 of the donors excluded 15 to 20 rarely observed V segments, including chromosome 9 orphons, because counts were too low. Assigning TCR associations to individual alleles was difficult when HLA alleles, especially DR and DQ, strongly co-occurred. Some IMGT-functional V segments, including TRBV6-2 and TRBV6-3, could not be told apart with the 87-base-pair reads, so those segments were excluded. For the cohort, immune exposure information was limited to CMV serostatus. A cluster of highly shared sequence variants was judged likely to represent a technical artifact of the sequencing pipeline. A later analysis reported that several top co-occurrence clusters appeared linked to parvovirus B19, influenza, CMV and Epstein-Barr virus. The authors suggested that the approach could potentially be generalized to other disease states and immunological phenotypes. Correlated functional status among segregating V segments might reflect linkage disequilibrium, but an unknown experimental factor could not be ruled out. Only TCR beta chains were sequenced in this cohort, and the absence of alpha or paired-chain data limited detectable features. Because some donors lacked HLA typing at each locus, the association tests relied only on the typed subset. A further reported finding was that TCR beta sequences accurately predicted the HLA-A and HLA-B alleles for most subjects in the first cohort.

This clone has just one count. The antigen it binds to is not known. No qualities accompany the bases; no much larger clone lies one base away. The cohort comprised more than 550 healthy bone marrow donors. At the time of sampling, every cohort member was nominally healthy, though immune exposures that went unrecorded were likely present. The donor tested CMV seronegative, placing the donor among the approximately 360 seronegative members of the cohort. Every donor gave a peripheral blood sample, and the peripheral blood mononuclear cells from that sample were used for TCR beta sequencing. The Qiagen DNeasy Blood Extraction Kit was used to extract genomic DNA from the blood cell samples. The protocol used for the library was the immunoSEQ multiplex PCR assay. For the multiplex PCR, a mixture combining 60 forward primers for TCR Vbeta segments and 13 reverse primers for TCR Jbeta segments was used. The CDR3 region of rearranged TCR beta genes was amplified from genomic DNA by a multiplex PCR assay. Amplified TCR beta libraries were sequenced as 87-base-pair reads on the Illumina HiSeq System. The study's processing was this. A later analysis counted about 80 million unique TCR beta chains across the 666 repertoires, and 9.5 million to 11 million of these chains were shared by at least two donors. To remove PCR and sequencing errors, raw reads were error-corrected and collapsed into unique sequences using a nearest-neighbor algorithm that merged closely related sequences. CDR3 sequences were aligned to IMGT reference sequences to assign V, D and J gene segments. For a sequence to be retained, a match of at least six nucleotides to both a V gene segment and a J gene segment was required. Rearrangements were called productive when the CDR3 lacked stop codons and stayed in frame with V and J; all others were non-productive. CDR3 was defined according to IMGT convention as the region running from the second conserved V-encoded cysteine to the conserved J-encoded phenylalanine. The earlier analysis of around 640 of the donors excluded sequences that lacked an unambiguous match to a single V gene segment. In an earlier analysis of almost 600 of the donors, a V segment was called functional when productive rearrangements were above 56.7%, and segregating when the standard deviation between donors exceeded 5%. To diagnose cytomegalovirus status from the catalog of TCR beta chain sequences, a statistical classification framework was built. In a later analysis, TCR nucleotide sequences were compared against IMGT/GENE-DB human TR gene sequences so that V and J genes could be assigned. A later analysis assigned CDR3 sequences and most-parsimonious VDJ recombination scenarios with the TCRdist pipeline. In a later analysis, every TCR beta chain was defined by the combination of its CDR3 amino acid sequence and its V-gene family, and reads without a unique V-gene family were dropped. In a later analysis, 450 to 600 highly shared, low-generation-probability nucleotide sequences were removed to address suspected cross-contamination and a sequencing artifact. In a later analysis, a clonal expansion index for each public chain was calculated from normalized within-repertoire ranks of inferred template counts. In a later analysis, generation probabilities were computed with a VDJ recombination model fitted to out-of-frame rearrangements, and the resulting probabilities were checked against IGoR. Hypergeometric tests were used in a later analysis to score TCR-TCR, TCR-HLA and TCR-CMV co-occurrence, with a repertoire-size bias correction applied to the TCR pairs. A later analysis estimated false discovery rates by permuting HLA or CMV assignments 20 times. In a later analysis, co-occurring TCRs were grouped with DBSCAN, and TCRdist sequence similarity was added when clustering was performed within HLA-allele-positive subsets. For co-occurrence clustering, repertoires with fewer than 30,000 or more than 120,000 public chains were excluded, along with five or six repertoires with anomalous nucleotide sharing. TCRdb carries this immuneACCESS record with in-frame sequences only. Its versions omit some clonotypes, under half of them owing to an unresolved V gene in the studies checked, with the rest unexplained. V, J and clone size were drawn from that table, and D and trimming were deduced from the DNA. The sample table holds about 70,000 clones, of which just under 70% were seen once. The leading ten clones occupy about a tenth of the sample.

Ends trimmed: V by 4 bases, J by 7 bases; bases unmatched to a gene: 5. The CDR3 contains 13 residues, cysteine and phenylalanine counted. Solely the CDR3 DNA is kept, with 39 bases framed from the first base. CDR1 MNHNS and CDR2 SASEGT are derived from the germline V gene. The sequence derives from a woman aged 30 to 39 in good health and CMV-seronegative. The chain couples TRBV6-1 to TRBJ1-2, with 8 bases aligning to TRBD1. Sequenced input: PBMCs. The CDR3 region has the sequence CASSGTGLGGYTF. The DNA sequence is TGTGCCAGCAGTGGGACAGGGCTCGGTGGCTACACCTTC.